This TCR beta chain appears in the sequencing data of a study of beta chain features in type 1 diabetes. General study findings and limits: Whether HLA type influences TCRB rearrangement remained unresolved here. Fewer junction insertions and more nucleotide deletions appeared in type 1 diabetes patients.

This CDR3 has 14 amino acids. Germline-derived CDR1 and CDR2 are SGHVS and FQNEAQ. V gave up 0 bases and J gave up 4 bases, with 7 bases separating them. Reverse transcription of all isolated RNA meant that expressed TCRB transcripts were sequenced. Profiling relied on immunoSEQ multiplex PCR, and the TCRdb table lists in-frame clones only, not all of them. The repertoire consists of about 290,000 clones, with roughly 8% occurring once and the leading ten covering roughly 1%. About this clone itself: Its cognate antigen is unknown.

A single heparinised blood sample, averaging about 120 mL, was obtained per donor. Sorting that relied on CD45RO/CCR7/CD25/CD127/CD95/CD27 yielded CD4+ naive, central memory, regulatory and stem cell-like memory cells. The sequenced sample consisted of central memory CD4+ T cells from blood. The clonotype comes from a woman aged 18 to 35 in good health. The chain is built from TRBV7-8 and TRBJ1-5; D gene ambiguous. The CDR3 reads CASSLAPGNQPQHF. The DNA of the CDR3 is TGTGCCAGCAGCTTAGCGCCGGGAAATCAGCCCCAGCATTTT.